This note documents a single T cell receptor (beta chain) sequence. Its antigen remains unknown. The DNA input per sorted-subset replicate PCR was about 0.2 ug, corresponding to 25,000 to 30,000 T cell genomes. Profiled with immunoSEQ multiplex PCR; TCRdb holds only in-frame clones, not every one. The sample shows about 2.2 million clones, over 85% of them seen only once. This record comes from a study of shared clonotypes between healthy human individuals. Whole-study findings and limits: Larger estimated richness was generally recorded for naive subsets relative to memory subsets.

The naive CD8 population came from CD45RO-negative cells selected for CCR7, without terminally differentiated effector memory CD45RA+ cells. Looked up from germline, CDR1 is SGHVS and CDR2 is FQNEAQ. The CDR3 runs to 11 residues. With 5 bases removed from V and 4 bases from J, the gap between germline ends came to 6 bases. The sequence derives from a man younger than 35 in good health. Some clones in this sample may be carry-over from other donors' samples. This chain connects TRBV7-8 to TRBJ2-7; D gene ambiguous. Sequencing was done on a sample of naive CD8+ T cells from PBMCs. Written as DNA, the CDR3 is TGTGCCAGCAGCCAGGAATACGAGCAGTACTTC. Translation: CASSQEYEQYF.